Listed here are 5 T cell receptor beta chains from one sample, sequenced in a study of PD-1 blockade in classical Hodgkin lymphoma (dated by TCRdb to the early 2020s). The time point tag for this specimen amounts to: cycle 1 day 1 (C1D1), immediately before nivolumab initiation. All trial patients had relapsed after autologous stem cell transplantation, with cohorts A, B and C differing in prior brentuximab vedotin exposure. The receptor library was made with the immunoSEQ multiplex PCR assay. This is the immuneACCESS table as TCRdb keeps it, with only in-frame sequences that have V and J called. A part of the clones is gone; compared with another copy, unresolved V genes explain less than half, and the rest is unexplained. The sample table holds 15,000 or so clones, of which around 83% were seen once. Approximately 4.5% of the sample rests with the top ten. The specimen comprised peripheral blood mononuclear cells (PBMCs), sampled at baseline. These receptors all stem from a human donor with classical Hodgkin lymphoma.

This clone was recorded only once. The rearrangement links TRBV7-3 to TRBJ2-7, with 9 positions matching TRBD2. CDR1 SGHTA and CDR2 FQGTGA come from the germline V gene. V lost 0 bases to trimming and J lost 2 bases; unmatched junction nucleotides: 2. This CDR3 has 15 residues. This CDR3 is CASSLTPSGTYEQYF. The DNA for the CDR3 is TGTGCCAGCAGCTTAACGCCTAGCGGGACCTACGAGCAGTACTTC.

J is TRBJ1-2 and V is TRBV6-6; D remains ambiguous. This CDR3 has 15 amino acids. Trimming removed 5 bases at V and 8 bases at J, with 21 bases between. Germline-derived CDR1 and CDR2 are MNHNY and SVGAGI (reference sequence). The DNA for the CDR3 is TGTGCCAGCAGTCCCCTACGAGAGCCCGGCGGGGGCTACACCTTC. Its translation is CASSPLREPGGGYTF.

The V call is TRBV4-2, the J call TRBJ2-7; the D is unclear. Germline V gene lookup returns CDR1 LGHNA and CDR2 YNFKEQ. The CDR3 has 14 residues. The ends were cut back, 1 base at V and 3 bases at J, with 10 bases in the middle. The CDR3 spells CASSQGDDYYEQYF. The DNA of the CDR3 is TGTGCCAGCAGCCAAGGCGACGATTACTACGAGCAGTACTTC.

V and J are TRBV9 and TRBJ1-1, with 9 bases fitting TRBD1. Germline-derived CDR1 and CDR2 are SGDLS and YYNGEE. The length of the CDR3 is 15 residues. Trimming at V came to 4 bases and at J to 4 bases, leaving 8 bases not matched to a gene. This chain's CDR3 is CASSPRTGASTEAFF. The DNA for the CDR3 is TGTGCCAGCAGCCCCCGGACAGGGGCAAGCACTGAAGCTTTCTTT.

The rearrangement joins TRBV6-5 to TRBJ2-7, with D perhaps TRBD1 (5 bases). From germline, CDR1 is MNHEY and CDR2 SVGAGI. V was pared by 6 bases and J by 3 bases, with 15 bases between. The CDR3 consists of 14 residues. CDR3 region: CASSSRGLFYEQYF. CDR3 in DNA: TGTGCCAGCAGCTCAAGGGGTTTATTCTACGAGCAGTACTTC.